One and the same sample provided the 8 T cell receptor beta chains below, sequenced in a study of CXCR4 blockade with PD-1 therapy in pancreatic cancer (dated by TCRdb to the late 2010s). The library was built by means of the immunoSEQ multiplex PCR assay. TCRdb holds this immuneACCESS table with in-frame rearrangements only. Some clones are missing; in checked studies, unresolved V genes explain under half, and the rest has no known cause. The sample table records 4,000 to 6,500 clones; around three fifths of these occur just once. The ten largest make up 6.6% of the sample. Sequencing input: tumor tissue. The receptors originated from a human donor with pancreatic ductal adenocarcinoma.

The chain is built from TRBV29-1 and TRBJ2-3; possibly TRBD1 for D (5 bases). The ends were cut back, 7 bases at V and 0 bases at J, with 20 bases in the middle. Germline lookup yields CDR1 SQVTM and CDR2 ANQGSEA. This CDR3 spans 16 amino acids. CDR3 residues: CSAHRVDTGSTDTQYF. The CDR3, as DNA: TGCAGCGCCCATCGGGTGGACACCGGGAGCACAGATACGCAGTATTTT.

This chain's CDR3 is CASRGVNQPQHF. CDR3 DNA sequence: TGTGCCAGTAGGGGGGTTAATCAGCCCCAGCATTTT. The chain is built from TRBV19 and TRBJ1-5; weak D call: TRBD1 (5 bases). Germline CDR1 LNHDA, CDR2 SQIVND (reference sequence). V lost 6 bases to trimming and J lost 4 bases, with 7 bases between them. This CDR3 region has 12 residues.

The V gene is TRBV11-3, the J gene TRBJ1-6, with TRBD1 as a possible D gene (6 bases). In germline, CDR1 is SGHNT, CDR2 YENEEA. The CDR3 spans 15 residues. V lost 5 bases and J lost 4, with 12 bases in between. CDR3 sequence: CASSIGQPYNSPLHF. The CDR3 DNA sequence: TGTGCCAGCAGCATAGGACAGCCATATAATTCACCCCTCCACTTT. Full variable domain (outside the CDR3, taken from reference TRBV11-3 and TRBJ1-6): EAGVVQSPRYKIIEKKQPVAFWCNPISGHNTLYWYLQNLGQGPELLIRYENEEAVDDSQLPKDRFSAERLKGVDSTLKIQPAELGDSAVYLCASSIGQPYNSPLHFGNGTRLTVT.

The V and J genes are TRBV19 and TRBJ1-1; 11 nucleotides line up with TRBD1. The J segment lost 4 bases and the V segment lost 7 bases, leaving 2 bases of the junction unmatched. The CDR3 loop spans 13 amino acids. Per germline, CDR1 LNHDA and CDR2 SQIVND (reference sequence). CDR3 DNA: TGTGCCAGTACGGGACAGGGGGGCACTGAAGCTTTCTTT. Protein product: CASTGQGGTEAFF.

This clone was recorded only once. The chain uses TRBV28 and TRBJ2-7; D possibly corresponds to TRBD1 (6 bases). Trimming stripped 6 bases from V and 2 bases from J, with 11 bases between. The CDR3 is 13 residues long. CDR1 MDHEN and CDR2 SYDVKM come from the germline V gene. The CDR3 nucleotides read TGTGCCAGCAGCCTACCAGGGGCCTACGAGCAGTACTTC. Residues: CASSLPGAYEQYF.

This clone has just one count. The genes are TRBV5-1 and TRBJ2-7; TRBD2 matches 9 bases. The CDR3 totals 15 residues. The germline CDR1 and CDR2 sequences are SGHRS and YFSETQ. The J segment lost 5 bases and the V segment lost 6 bases, leaving 12 bases of the junction unmatched. CDR3 sequence: CASTDGGAGGHEQYF. As DNA, the CDR3 is TGCGCCAGCACCGACGGAGGAGCGGGGGGCCACGAGCAGTACTTC.

This clone was seen only once. V is TRBV15 and J is TRBJ1-1, with TRBD1 as a possible D gene (6 bases). The CDR3 spans 15 residues. Trimming took off 1 base at V and 1 base at J, with 10 bases between the two ends. Germline V gene data show CDR1 as LNHNV and CDR2 as YYDKDF (reference sequence). This CDR3 is CATSRGRTENTEAFF. In DNA form, the CDR3 reads TGTGCCACCAGCAGAGGACGGACAGAGAACACTGAAGCTTTCTTT.

J is TRBJ1-1 and V is TRBV30; perhaps TRBD1 as D (5 bases). This CDR3 has 17 residues. V lost 2 bases and J 0 bases, leaving 19 bases between the germline ends. CDR1 is GTSNPN, CDR2 SVGIG, per germline (reference sequence). The CDR3 reads CAWSRGRARTLNTEAFF. Here the CDR3 DNA reads TGTGCCTGGAGTAGGGGCAGGGCTAGAACCCTGAACACTGAAGCTTTCTTT.